This TCR beta chain was sequenced during a study of blood T cell repertoires in COVID-19. Study-level information: Italy, Spain and the United States were the sources of the convalescent and acute COVID-19 samples. T cells, B-cell-depleted T cells, or PBMCs provided the cDNA or gDNA that served as material.

Study processing details: Estimates of nucleated cell counts were drawn from the amplification of reference gene primers. Clones were sequenced by immunoSEQ multiplex PCR, and TCRdb holds only the in-frame ones, with some missing. D and trimming come from the DNA, and the V and J calls and clone size come from that table. The repertoire holds around 340,000 clones, about four fifths seen once, with 2.5% to 3% in the top ten. Germline V gives CDR1 SGHDN, CDR2 FVKESK. The CDR3 has 15 residues. Trimming cost V 6 bases and J 0 bases; bases outside gene matches: 7. The sample was peripheral blood. The clonotype comes from a man aged 25-40 years with active or convalescent COVID-19. The rearrangement uses TRBV14 and TRBJ1-1; 7 nucleotides agree with TRBD1. The CDR3 nucleotides read TGTGCCAGCAGTCCATATAGGGGGCTGAACACTGAAGCTTTCTTT. Its protein product is CASSPYRGLNTEAFF.